This T cell receptor beta chain comes out of a study of T-cell reconstitution after alpha-beta-depleted transplantation in children. Notes on the study in general: About two months after transplant, alpha-beta T cells reportedly came from several hundred expanded graft clones.

The V and J ends lost 0 bases and 8 bases respectively, with 10 bases between them. The length of the CDR3 is 12 residues. CDR1 DFQATT and CDR2 SNEGSKA come from the germline V gene (reference sequence). This clonotype has ten or more counts. Antigen: not known. A library of TCRbeta sequences, prepared with unique molecular identifiers, was generated. Using its own MiXCR run on the PCR reads, TCRdb lists one record per CDR3 protein. The data contain 100,000 to 150,000 distinct CDR3 sequences, more than 20% of them singletons. This TCR was recovered from a male patient between 2 and 15 years old who had a stem cell transplant for chronic granulomatous disease, so the T cells may come from the graft donor. The input for sequencing was PBMCs, mostly from graft donor cells, taken 180 days after TCRalphabeta/CD19-depleted stem cell transplant. The chain combines TRBV20-1 with TRBJ1-2; no definite D call. CDR3 residues: CSARDGDYGYTF. The CDR3 DNA reads TGCAGTGCTAGAGATGGAGATTACGGCTACACCTTC.